This section outlines one T cell receptor (beta chain) sequence together with its context. The antigen is unknown. Assay used: immunoSEQ multiplex PCR; TCRdb lists only in-frame clones, some missing. The table has around 100,000 clones, 80% to 90% seen once. This sample was included in a study of T cell responses to AZD1222 COVID-19 vaccine. Whole-study results and caveats: The study reported that nearly half of spike-specific TCRs target unmutated variant regions. Receipt of two AZD1222 doses was followed by a rise in Spike-specific TCR breadth and depth. It was only a handful of AZD1222 recipients who were seropositive at baseline.

Pooling covered second doses at about 4 or about 12 weeks. CDR3 length equals 15 residues. V was trimmed by 5 bases and J by 7 bases, leaving 17 bases between them. Germline CDR1 and CDR2: SGHTA and FQGNSA. The sample was peripheral blood, taken 28 days after the second AZD1222 dose. This clonotype was obtained from an adult who received the AZD1222 COVID-19 vaccine. The chain carries TRBV7-2 and TRBJ2-2; TRBD1 or TRBD2 may be the D gene (5 bases each). For the CDR3, the DNA is TGTGCCAGCAGCCGCGGACAACGGGGTCACGGGGAGCTGTTTTTT. Its translation: CASSRGQRGHGELFF.